These 5 T cell receptor beta chains were sequenced from one sample in a study of cytomegalovirus exposure and HLA in healthy donors. 13 Jbeta primers and 60 Vbeta primers were used for the PCR. Some clones are missing from TCRdb's copy, which holds only in-frame ones; the method was immunoSEQ multiplex PCR. Of approximately 100,000 clones detected, roughly 70% appear once; the ten largest clones hold about 2.5%. Sequencing was done on a sample of PBMCs. The receptors come from a man aged 45-60 years in good health and CMV-seronegative.

This chain connects TRBV6-5 to TRBJ2-7; 7 positions match TRBD1. Germline V gene lookup returns CDR1 MNHEY and CDR2 SVGAGI. The junction had 7 bases not matched to a gene; V was cut back by 6 bases and J by 2 bases. The CDR3 has 14 amino acids. CDR3: CASSFPDRTYEQYF. In nucleotides, the CDR3 is TGTGCCAGCAGCTTTCCGGACAGGACCTACGAGCAGTACTTC.

V is TRBV9 and J is TRBJ1-6, with 7 bases identical to TRBD1. CDR3 length equals 15 residues. V lost 0 bases to trimming and J lost 8 bases; unmatched junction nucleotides: 5. CDR1 is SGDLS and CDR2 is YYNGEE in the germline V gene. The CDR3 spells CASSVVGTEDSPLHF. The DNA for the CDR3 is TGTGCCAGCAGCGTAGTAGGGACAGAAGATTCACCCCTCCACTTT.

CDR3 sequence: CASNAGTGTYEQYF. The CDR3 coding sequence is TGTGCCAGCAATGCCGGGACAGGGACGTACGAGCAGTACTTC. The V and J genes are TRBV6-1 and TRBJ2-7; 9 bases align to TRBD1. CDR3 size: 14 residues. Germline values: CDR1 MNHNS, CDR2 SASEGT. Trimming took 7 bases from V and 4 from J; bases not matched to a gene: 8.

The gene calls are TRBV5-1 and TRBJ1-2; 7 bases line up with TRBD1. Germline CDR1 reads SGHRS; CDR2 reads YFSETQ. V lost 3 bases, J lost 8 bases, and 7 bases stayed unmatched. This CDR3 spans 13 amino acids. This CDR3 reads CASSSEGAGGYTF. The CDR3 DNA follows: TGCGCCAGCAGCTCTGAGGGGGCAGGGGGCTACACCTTC.

This clone was detected once. The genes are TRBV18 and TRBJ1-2, with D unresolved. CDR3 size: 11 residues. CDR1 is KGHSH, CDR2 LQKENI, per germline. V was trimmed by 4 bases and J by 8 bases, leaving 8 bases between them. The CDR3 region is CASSREYGYTF. As DNA, the CDR3 is TGTGCCAGCTCACGAGAGTACGGCTACACCTTC.